What follows describes a single TCR beta chain. Per the original methods: Amplification with reference gene primers provided the estimates of nucleated cell counts. The assay was immunoSEQ multiplex PCR, and TCRdb's table has in-frame clones only and misses some. The V and J calls and the clone size are those of that table, but D and trimming were determined from the DNA. The sample lists fewer than 350,000 clones, around 85% occurring once. Trimming removed 2 bases from V and 2 bases from J, with 5 bases in between. The CDR3 sequence is 13 residues long. CDR1 and CDR2 (germline): LGHDT, YNNKEL (reference sequence). The data are from a study of blood T cell repertoires in COVID-19. About the research overall: Both acute and convalescent COVID-19 samples were obtained from the United States, Italy and Spain. Sources were T cells, B-cell-depleted T cells, or PBMCs; the material itself was cDNA or gDNA.

Sequences were obtained from peripheral blood. This sequence was found in a woman aged 30 to 39 who had recovered from COVID-19. The chain links TRBV3-1 (or the pseudogene TRBV3-2) to TRBJ2-3; D gene uncertain. CDR3 loop: CASSQPDTDTQYF. CDR3 nucleotide sequence: TGTGCCAGCAGCCAACCAGACACAGATACGCAGTATTTT.